This T cell receptor beta chain was documented in a study of T cell changes during pregnancy in multiple sclerosis. Using immunoSEQ multiplex PCR, the repertoire was profiled, and TCRdb retains in-frame clones only, with some absent. The data contain approximately 90,000 clones, around 94% of them singletons. J lost 2 bases, V lost 7 bases, and 16 bases had no gene match. This CDR3 comprises 18 residues. In germline, CDR1 is GTSNPN, CDR2 SVGIG (reference sequence). The receptor was isolated from a female donor with multiple sclerosis, enrolled in a pregnancy study. The specimen comprised peripheral blood, sampled in the third trimester of pregnancy. The rearrangement uses TRBV30 and TRBJ2-1; 11 bases match TRBD2. The CDR3 DNA follows: TGTGCCTTCTCGCCACCCGGACTAGCGGGTTATACCTACAATGAGCAGTTCTTC. The encoded protein is CAFSPPGLAGYTYNEQFF.